This T cell receptor beta chain came from a study of blood T cells in healthy people across ages. Study details: Per two T cells, template switching captured roughly one barcoded beta molecule.

Then a second PCR, running about 6 to 12 cycles, was carried out with a sample-barcoded 5' primer and a J-beta primer mix. Every sample gave at least 3 million paired-end reads containing CDR3. TCRdb reprocessed the 5' RACE reads via MiXCR and lists one record per CDR3 protein. The sample has around 700,000 distinct CDR3 sequences, 25% seen once. Study findings and constraints: Across the age range, TCR beta diversity per million T cells fell in a roughly linear way.

A word on this clonotype: Its cognate antigen is unknown.

V shed 6 bases, J shed 8 bases, and the junction held 7 bases outside the gene matches. The CDR3 is 14 residues long. The germline V gene has CDR1 SNHLY and CDR2 FYNNEI. The same sample was also studied in work on T cells of mothers and their children. That publication notes: Persistent microchimeric T cell clones were not found at ~100 per million sensitivity.

The chain uses TRBV2 and TRBJ1-4; 9 bases are a match to TRBD1. This TCR came from a boy between 10 and 17 years old in good health. Sequencing input: blood. The CDR3 DNA reads as TGTGCCAGCAGGGAGGGACAGGGAGAAGAAAAACTGTTTTTT. This sequence encodes CASREGQGEEKLFF.